The sample holds many counts of the clone carrying this T cell receptor beta chain. Its antigen is currently unknown. This specimen belongs to a study of PD-1 blockade in classical Hodgkin lymphoma. Study information: Patients were infused with nivolumab 3 mg/kg every 2 weeks. Study observations and caveats: CD4+ TCR diversity, unlike CD8+, rose significantly by C4D1. The baseline diversity of complete responders showed similarity to that of newly diagnosed patients.

Every one of the patients relapsed after autologous stem cell transplantation (brentuximab vedotin exposure was variable). Complete response, partial response or progressive disease was recorded as best response. Trimming left V 0 bases short and J 0 bases short, with 6 bases between. The CDR3 is made up of 15 amino acids. The V gene's germline CDR1 is MNHNY and CDR2 SVGAGI (reference sequence). Clones were read by immunoSEQ multiplex PCR, and TCRdb kept only the in-frame ones, dropping some. The repertoire holds approximately 150,000 clones, with around 84% as singletons. The starting material was peripheral blood mononuclear cells (PBMCs), obtained before the second cycle of nivolumab. This TCR was recovered from a human donor with classical Hodgkin lymphoma. The chain employs TRBV6-6 and TRBJ1-5; the D gene is possibly TRBD1 (6 bases). In DNA form, the CDR3 reads TGTGCCAGCAGTTACTCACAGGGTAGCAATCAGCCCCAGCATTTT. Its translation is CASSYSQGSNQPQHF.